This T cell receptor (beta chain) was documented in a study of cytomegalovirus exposure and HLA in healthy donors. The overall study: Counted in an early data release were about 85 million unique TCRs from HLA-typed donors. Study-level findings and limits: Productive status was seen about 90% or about 30% of the time for most TCR beta V segments in an earlier analysis.

V lost 1 base and J lost 0, with 13 bases in between. The CDR3 consists of 16 residues. The germline V gene has CDR1 SGHVS and CDR2 FQNEAQ. Points on this clone: Its antigen is currently unknown.

Donors consisted of healthy bone marrow donors. Use of 60 Vbeta and 13 Jbeta primers characterized the PCR. Assay: immunoSEQ multiplex PCR; the TCRdb copy retains only in-frame clones and omits some. The sample lists over 100,000 clones; over 65% were seen once. The source material was PBMCs. J is TRBJ2-7 and V is TRBV7-8; D gene uncertain. This TCR was sampled from a middle-aged man in good health and CMV-seronegative. For the CDR3, the DNA is TGTGCCAGCAGCTTAGAGGCAGGATCCAGCTCCTACGAGCAGTACTTC. This codes for CASSLEAGSSSYEQYF.